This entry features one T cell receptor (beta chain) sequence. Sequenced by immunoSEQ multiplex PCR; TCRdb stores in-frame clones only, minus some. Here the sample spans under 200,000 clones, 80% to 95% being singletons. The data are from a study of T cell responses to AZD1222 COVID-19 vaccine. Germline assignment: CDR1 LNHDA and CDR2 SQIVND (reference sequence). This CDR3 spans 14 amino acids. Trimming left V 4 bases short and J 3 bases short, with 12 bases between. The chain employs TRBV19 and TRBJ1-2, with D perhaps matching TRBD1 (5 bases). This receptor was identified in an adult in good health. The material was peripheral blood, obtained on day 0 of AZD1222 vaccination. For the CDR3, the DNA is TGTGCCAGTAGTACCCAGGGTGGGTACTATGGCTACACCTTC. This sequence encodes CASSTQGGYYGYTF.